This T cell receptor (beta chain) came from a study of blood T cell repertoires in COVID-19. Looking at the study overall: Italy, Spain and the United States were the sources of the convalescent and acute COVID-19 samples. The cDNA or gDNA used as material had been derived from T cells, B-cell-depleted T cells, or PBMCs.

This CDR3 has 16 amino acids. Germline loops: CDR1 SGHNT, CDR2 YENEEA. The V segment lost 1 base and the J segment 3 bases; nucleotides outside the gene matches: 5. Measured with immunoSEQ multiplex PCR; TCRdb has only the in-frame clones, and not every one. The sample holds roughly 380,000 clones; 70% to 90% are singletons and the top ten take about 1.4%. Enrolled during active infection, Seattle patients were then followed longitudinally. The TCR comes from a middle-aged woman with COVID-19, enrolled during active disease. V usage is TRBV11-3 and J usage is TRBJ2-3, with TRBD1 matching 9 bases. The specimen sequenced was peripheral blood. In DNA, the CDR3 is TGTGCCAGCAGCTTAGGAGGGACAGGGAAAACAGATACGCAGTATTTT. It yields the protein CASSLGGTGKTDTQYF.